One sample yielded the 29 T cell receptor beta chains listed below, sequenced in a study of cytomegalovirus exposure and HLA in healthy donors. The study ran its PCR with 60 Vbeta and 13 Jbeta primers. The assay was immunoSEQ multiplex PCR, and TCRdb's table has in-frame clones only and misses some. This table holds about 120,000 clones, 70% to 90% found once. What was sequenced was PBMCs. Receptor source: a man aged 18 to 29 in good health and CMV-seropositive.

The chain has TRBV28 and TRBJ1-5; TRBD1 might be the D (5 bases). V lost 1 base and J lost 1, with 8 bases in between. Germline CDR1 and CDR2: MDHEN and SYDVKM. This CDR3 region has 15 residues. CDR3 loop: CASSLFGGSNQPQHF. The CDR3 coding sequence is TGTGCCAGCAGTTTATTCGGGGGAAGCAATCAGCCCCAGCATTTT.

The chain combines TRBV20-1 with TRBJ1-1; the D gene is possibly TRBD1 (5 bases). V was cut by 6 bases and J by 6 bases, with 11 bases left in between. The CDR3 is made up of 11 amino acids. The germline gives CDR1 DFQATT, CDR2 SNEGSKA (reference sequence). The CDR3 loop reads CSARQLAEAFF. In DNA form, the CDR3 reads TGCAGTGCCAGACAGTTGGCTGAAGCTTTCTTT.

The chain's CDR3 is CASSPGDNQPQHF. DNA for the CDR3: TGTGCCAGCTCACCGGGCGACAATCAGCCCCAGCATTTT. The chain employs TRBV18 and TRBJ1-5, with no clear D. This CDR3 is built from 13 residues. The germline V gene has CDR1 KGHSH and CDR2 LQKENI. The ends were cut back, 3 bases at V and 3 bases at J, with 6 bases in the middle.

The chain recombines TRBV6-6 with TRBJ2-7; maybe TRBD1 (5 bases). The CDR3 is made up of 15 amino acids. CDR1 MNHNY and CDR2 SVGAGI come from the germline V gene (reference sequence). Trimming removed 0 bases from V and 2 bases from J, with 11 bases in between. The chain's CDR3 is CASSYSLTATYEQYF. CDR3 DNA: TGTGCCAGCAGTTACTCGTTGACAGCTACCTACGAGCAGTACTTC.

This chain joins TRBV5-6 and TRBJ2-7, with 9 bases fitting TRBD1. V was pared by 0 bases and J by 7 bases, with 11 bases of the junction left unmatched. This CDR3 comprises 16 residues. The germline V gene encodes CDR1 SGHDT and CDR2 YYEEEE. The CDR3 DNA reads as TGTGCCAGCAGCTTGGCCCCGGACAGGGGCCCCCTAGAGCAGTACTTC. Translating gives CASSLAPDRGPLEQYF.

The CDR3 nucleotides are TGTGCCAGTAGTATCGGGACGGGGGGGATAATCGGGGAGCTGTTTTTT. This sequence encodes CASSIGTGGIIGELFF. V usage is TRBV19 and J usage is TRBJ2-2, with 8 nucleotides matching TRBD2. This CDR3 is 16 amino acids long. Germline values: CDR1 LNHDA, CDR2 SQIVND (reference sequence). The V gene end was trimmed by 3 bases and the J gene end by 7 bases; junction bases not matched to a gene: 10.

The chain links TRBV13 to TRBJ2-7; 8 bases line up with TRBD1. Germline V gene lookup returns CDR1 PRHDT and CDR2 FYEKMQ (reference sequence). The V segment lost 2 bases and the J segment 5 bases; nucleotides outside the gene matches: 5. The CDR3 runs 14 residues. Here the CDR3 reads CASSLPDRVNEQYF. CDR3 in DNA: TGTGCCAGCAGCTTACCGGACAGGGTAAACGAGCAGTACTTC.

This rearrangement joins TRBV5-6 to TRBJ1-2; no clear D. V lost 2 bases, J lost 10 bases, and 18 bases lay in between. There are 14 residues in the CDR3. The germline gives CDR1 SGHDT, CDR2 YYEEEE. CDR3 DNA sequence: TGTGCCAGCAGCTTTGGCGGTCCCCTGATTGACTACACCTTC. As protein: CASSFGGPLIDYTF.

The V and J genes are TRBV7-2 and TRBJ2-2; tentative D call: TRBD2 (6 bases). The CDR3 is 16 residues long. The germline gives CDR1 SGHTA, CDR2 FQGNSA. The V and J ends lost 4 bases and 1 base respectively, with 13 bases between them. The CDR3 is CASSSWTTLNTGELFF. CDR3 nucleotide sequence: TGTGCCAGCAGCTCATGGACTACTCTGAACACCGGGGAGCTGTTTTTT.

The rearrangement joins TRBV7-9 to TRBJ2-5; tentative D call: TRBD1 (6 bases). In germline, CDR1 is SEHNR, CDR2 FQNEAQ (reference sequence). The V end was cut by 9 bases, the J end by 4 bases, with 12 bases between. The length of the CDR3 is 12 residues. The CDR3 bases are TGTGCCAGTAGGACAGAGGGAGAGACCCAGTACTTC. Residues: CASRTEGETQYF.

DNA of the CDR3: TGTGCCAGCAACCAAGGGGTTGCGACTAATGAAAAACTGTTTTTT. As protein: CASNQGVATNEKLFF. V usage is TRBV28 and J usage is TRBJ1-4; a possible D gene is TRBD1 (5 bases). The V end was cut by 7 bases, the J end by 2 bases, with 14 bases between. Germline CDR1 reads MDHEN; CDR2 reads SYDVKM. The CDR3 contains 15 residues.

The chain has TRBV10-3 and TRBJ1-5; D perhaps matches TRBD1 (6 bases). Germline V gives CDR1 ENHRY, CDR2 SYGVKD. V lost 7 bases to trimming and J lost 8 bases, with 15 bases between them. This CDR3 contains 13 residues. CDR3 nucleotide sequence: TGTGCCATCACCAGGGGAGAGGATGAGCCCCAGCATTTT. Protein: CAITRGEDEPQHF.

The chain couples TRBV5-1 to TRBJ2-7; TRBD2 matches at 12 bases. The trim removed 4 bases at V and 3 bases at J, leaving 2 bases unmatched. Germline loops: CDR1 SGHRS, CDR2 YFSETQ. This CDR3 has 14 residues. CDR3 DNA: TGCGCCAGCAGCACTAGCGGGGGGTTCTACGAGCAGTACTTC. As protein: CASSTSGGFYEQYF.

The chain recombines TRBV6-1 with TRBJ2-3; TRBD1 is a possible D gene (7 bases). Germline V CDR1 and CDR2: MNHNS, SASEGT. V lost 1 base and J 3 bases, leaving 17 bases between the germline ends. This CDR3 comprises 17 residues. The CDR3 loop reads CASSEEIGGAGTDTQYF. CDR3 nucleotides: TGTGCCAGCAGTGAAGAAATAGGGGGCGCGGGGACAGATACGCAGTATTTT.

The gene calls are TRBV7-3 and TRBJ1-2; 9 bases line up with TRBD1. With V trimmed by 4 bases and J by 8 bases, 5 bases remained unmatched. Germline V lookup: CDR1 SGHTA, CDR2 FQGTGA. This CDR3 region has 13 residues. Here the CDR3 DNA reads TGTGCCAGCAGCTCGGGACAGGGCTGGGGCTACACCTTC. It encodes CASSSGQGWGYTF.

V and J are TRBV4-1 and TRBJ1-1; D is unresolved. This CDR3 is 12 amino acids long. Germline V gene lookup returns CDR1 MGHRA and CDR2 YSYEKL. The V end lost 0 bases, the J end lost 11 bases, and 10 bases lay between the germline ends. DNA for the CDR3: TGCGCCAGCAGCCAAGATAGCCAGCGGGCTTTCTTT. It codes for CASSQDSQRAFF.

This chain joins TRBV5-4 and TRBJ1-2; D remains ambiguous. Trimming removed 1 base from V and 2 bases from J, with 9 bases in between. There are 14 residues in the CDR3. Germline V CDR1 and CDR2: SGHNT, YYREEE (reference sequence). The CDR3 loop is CASSLSVSNYGYTF. The CDR3 nucleotides read TGTGCCAGCAGCTTGAGCGTTTCAAACTATGGCTACACCTTC.

The rearrangement joins TRBV19 to TRBJ2-7, with D tentatively TRBD1 (5 bases). Trimming left V 3 bases short and J 4 bases short, with 10 bases between. The length of the CDR3 is 13 residues. Germline loops: CDR1 LNHDA, CDR2 SQIVND (reference sequence). CDR3: CASSMSQGYEQYF. Here the CDR3 DNA reads TGTGCCAGTAGTATGAGCCAGGGTTACGAGCAGTACTTC. The variable domain in full, with the rest retrieved from reference TRBV19 and TRBJ2-7, is DGGITQSPKYLFRKEGQNVTLSCEQNLNHDAMYWYRQDPGQGLRLIYYSQIVNDFQKGDIAEGYSVSREKKESFPLTVTSAQKNPTAFYLCASSMSQGYEQYFGPGTRLTVT.

The sample holds one count of this clone. The chain carries TRBV2 and TRBJ2-5, with 12 bases matching TRBD1. The germline V gene has CDR1 SNHLY and CDR2 FYNNEI. The V and J ends lost 11 bases and 5 bases, in that order; junction bases with no gene match: 9. The CDR3 covers 14 residues. The CDR3 DNA follows: TGTGCCGGCACGGGACAGGGGGCTCGGGAGACCCAGTACTTC. As protein: CAGTGQGARETQYF.

The gene calls are TRBV7-9 and TRBJ1-2, with a tentative D call TRBD1 (5 bases). With 5 bases removed from V and 10 bases from J, the gap between germline ends came to 14 bases. This CDR3 comprises 12 residues. Germline assignment: CDR1 SEHNR and CDR2 FQNEAQ (reference sequence). In DNA form, the CDR3 reads TGTGCCAGCAGCCTCGGGAGGACACACTACACCTTC. Its translation is CASSLGRTHYTF.

The CDR3 nucleotides are TGTGCCAGCAGTCCCGGGACAGGGATTAGGGGCTCCTACGAGCAGTACTTC. Protein sequence: CASSPGTGIRGSYEQYF. The chain recombines TRBV2 with TRBJ2-7; 9 positions agree with TRBD1. CDR1 and CDR2 (germline): SNHLY, FYNNEI. The V segment lost 5 bases and the J segment 0 bases; nucleotides outside the gene matches: 11. This CDR3 contains 17 residues.

The chain uses TRBV6-5 and TRBJ1-3, with D perhaps matching TRBD1 (5 bases). Between the trimmed V and J ends, which lost 2 bases and 2 bases, there was a span of 10 bases. The CDR3 runs to 15 residues. Germline CDR1 reads MNHEY; CDR2 reads SVGAGI. The CDR3 DNA follows: TGTGCCAGCAGTTACGGGGCCTTCCCTGGAAACACCATATATTTT. It yields the protein CASSYGAFPGNTIYF.

The genes are TRBV6-1 and TRBJ1-2, with a possible D match to TRBD1 (5 bases). Germline CDR1 MNHNS, CDR2 SASEGT. This CDR3 is built from 14 residues. V shed 6 bases and J shed 5 bases, with 16 bases lying between them. Here the CDR3 DNA reads TGTGCCAGCAGGGGGACTAACTTCGGGTATGGCTACACCTTC. Translated: CASRGTNFGYGYTF.

The rearrangement joins TRBV27 to TRBJ2-7; 12 bases agree with TRBD1. The CDR3 consists of 13 residues. Per germline, CDR1 MNHEY and CDR2 SMNVEV (reference sequence). V trimming: 8 bases; J trimming: 6 bases; junction bases outside the gene matches: 5. The CDR3 sequence: CASQGQGAGEQYF. Written as DNA, the CDR3 is TGTGCCAGCCAGGGACAGGGGGCGGGCGAGCAGTACTTC.

The rearrangement uses TRBV19 and TRBJ2-7, with D perhaps TRBD1 (6 bases). Germline V gene sequence: CDR1 LNHDA, CDR2 SQIVND (reference sequence). The CDR3 loop spans 13 amino acids. The ends were cut back, 5 bases at V and 5 bases at J, with 13 bases in the middle. CDR3 sequence (DNA): TGTGCCAGTAGTGGGGGCGCACTGAACGAGCAGTACTTC. Translating gives CASSGGALNEQYF.

V usage is TRBV5-6 and J usage is TRBJ2-7, with a weak D call TRBD1 (6 bases). The V end was cut by 1 base, the J end by 10 bases, with 12 bases between. The germline gives CDR1 SGHDT, CDR2 YYEEEE. This CDR3 has 12 residues. The CDR3 loop reads CASSLQQGSQYF. CDR3 nucleotides: TGTGCCAGCAGCTTGCAGCAGGGGAGCCAGTACTTC.

This clone qualifies as medium-sized. The rearrangement joins TRBV2 to TRBJ2-6; no clear D. Trimming removed 3 bases at V and 1 base at J, with 10 bases between. This CDR3 is built from 16 residues. CDR1 and CDR2 (germline): SNHLY, FYNNEI. The CDR3 loop reads CASSESVWSGANVLTF. In nucleotides, the CDR3 is TGTGCCAGCAGTGAGTCAGTTTGGTCTGGGGCCAACGTCCTGACTTTC.

The chain uses TRBV5-4 and TRBJ2-3; no clear D gene. The germline V and J ends were trimmed by 5 bases and 6 bases, with 7 bases remaining between them. The CDR3 spans 11 residues. CDR1 and CDR2 from the germline V gene are SGHNT and YYREEE (reference sequence). The CDR3 sequence: CASSRQDTQYF. Here the CDR3 DNA reads TGTGCCAGCAGTCGCCAGGATACGCAGTATTTT.

A single count supports this clone. The V gene is TRBV4-1, the J gene TRBJ1-1; D is undetermined. Germline CDR1 MGHRA, CDR2 YSYEKL. The CDR3 sequence is 15 residues long. V was shortened by 0 bases and J by 1 base, with 9 bases between the two germline ends. In DNA, the CDR3 is TGCGCCAGCAGCCAAGAATATAGAGAGAACACTGAAGCTTTCTTT. This encodes CASSQEYRENTEAFF.